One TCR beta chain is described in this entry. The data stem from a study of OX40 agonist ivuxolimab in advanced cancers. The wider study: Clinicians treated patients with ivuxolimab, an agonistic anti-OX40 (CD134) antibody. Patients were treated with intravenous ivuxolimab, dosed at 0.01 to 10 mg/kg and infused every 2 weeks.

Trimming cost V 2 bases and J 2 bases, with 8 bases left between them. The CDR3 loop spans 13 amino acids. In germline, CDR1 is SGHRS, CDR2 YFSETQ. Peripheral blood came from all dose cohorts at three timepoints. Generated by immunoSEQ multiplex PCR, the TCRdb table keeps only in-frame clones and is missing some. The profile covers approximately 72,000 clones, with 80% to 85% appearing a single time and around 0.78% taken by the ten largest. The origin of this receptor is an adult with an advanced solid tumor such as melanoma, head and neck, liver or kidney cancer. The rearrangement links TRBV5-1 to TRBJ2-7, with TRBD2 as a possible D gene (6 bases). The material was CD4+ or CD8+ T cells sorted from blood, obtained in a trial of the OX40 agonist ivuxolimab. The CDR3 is CASSFGGTYEQYF. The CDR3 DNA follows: TGCGCCAGCAGCTTCGGCGGGACCTACGAGCAGTACTTC.